One and the same sample provided the 25 T cell receptor beta chains below, sequenced in a study of identifying expanded T cells in peripheral blood. Clones were sequenced by immunoSEQ multiplex PCR, and TCRdb holds only the in-frame ones, with some missing. The profile shows about 52,000 clones, approximately 82% of them singletons. The sample consisted of blood. The receptors derive from a person aged 18 to 75 in good health.

This rearrangement joins TRBV6-5 to TRBJ1-1; 7 positions match TRBD1. The junction had 10 bases not matched to a gene; V was cut back by 5 bases and J by 4 bases. The germline gives CDR1 MNHEY, CDR2 SVGAGI. The CDR3 runs to 15 residues. The CDR3 DNA reads TGTGCCAGCAGTCTACGACAGGGAAAGACCACTGAAGCTTTCTTT. It yields the protein CASSLRQGKTTEAFF.

Only one count was recorded for this clone. The rearrangement links TRBV29-1 to TRBJ1-1; TRBD1 might be the D (5 bases). The CDR3 is made up of 12 amino acids. Trimming pared 8 bases from V and 4 bases from J, leaving 14 bases between. Germline CDR1 is SQVTM and CDR2 is ANQGSEA. CDR3 coding DNA: TGCAGCACGGGACGGGAGCGCACTGAAGCTTTCTTT. Protein: CSTGRERTEAFF.

The rearrangement uses TRBV5-4 and TRBJ2-3; D might be TRBD2 (7 bases). The CDR3 runs 14 residues. V was trimmed by 1 base and J by 3 bases, leaving 9 bases between them. Per the germline V gene, CDR1 is SGHNT and CDR2 is YYREEE (reference sequence). The DNA for the CDR3 is TGTGCCAGCAGCTTGCGGGGGGCGACAGATACGCAGTATTTT. As protein: CASSLRGATDTQYF. Full variable domain (remainder filled in from reference TRBV5-4 and TRBJ2-3): ETGVTQSPTHLIKTRGQQVTLRCSSQSGHNTVSWYQQALGQGPQFIFQYYREEENGRGNFPPRFSGLQFPNYSSELNVNALELDDSALYLCASSLRGATDTQYFGPGTRLTVL.

The rearrangement uses TRBV6-6 and TRBJ2-1; perhaps TRBD1 as D (6 bases). The V end was cut by 2 bases, the J end by 9 bases, with 8 bases between. CDR1 MNHNY and CDR2 SVGAGI come from the germline V gene (reference sequence). The CDR3 spans 12 residues. CDR3 amino acids: CASSYHRAEQFF. CDR3 DNA: TGTGCCAGCAGTTACCACAGGGCTGAGCAGTTCTTC.

This rearrangement joins TRBV30 to TRBJ1-5, with D unresolved. The length of the CDR3 is 14 residues. V gave up 7 bases and J gave up 1 base, with 14 bases separating them. In germline, CDR1 is GTSNPN, CDR2 SVGIG (reference sequence). The DNA for the CDR3 is TGTGCCTTGGTAGGACGGACCAGCAATCAGCCCCAGCATTTT. Amino acids: CALVGRTSNQPQHF.

The chain combines TRBV19 with TRBJ2-6; TRBD1 might be the D (5 bases). Germline values: CDR1 LNHDA, CDR2 SQIVND (reference sequence). V shed 5 bases and J shed 0 bases, with 11 bases lying between them. This CDR3 contains 16 residues. The CDR3 DNA sequence: TGTGCCAGTAGTGGACACCGAACCTCTGGGGCCAACGTCCTGACTTTC. It translates to CASSGHRTSGANVLTF.

This rearrangement joins TRBV19 to TRBJ2-1, with a weak D call TRBD1 (6 bases). Germline CDR1 reads LNHDA; CDR2 reads SQIVND (reference sequence). The CDR3 has 14 amino acids. The V end was cut by 7 bases, the J end by 2 bases, with 12 bases between. CDR3 residues: CASTQGLTYNEQFF. The CDR3 bases are TGTGCCAGTACACAGGGCTTAACCTACAATGAGCAGTTCTTC.

This chain connects TRBV5-6 to TRBJ2-4, with TRBD1 matching over 7 bases. Germline CDR1 is SGHDT and CDR2 is YYEEEE. With 4 bases clipped from V and 5 bases from J, the junction kept 6 bases outside the gene matches. The CDR3 has 14 amino acids. The CDR3 sequence: CASSGRDSQNIQYF. DNA of the CDR3: TGTGCCAGCAGCGGACGGGACAGTCAAAACATTCAGTACTTC.

This chain uses TRBV6-1 with TRBJ1-2, with 7 bases matching TRBD1. CDR3 length: 16 residues. Trimming took 2 bases from V and 0 from J; bases not matched to a gene: 6. CDR1 and CDR2 from the germline V gene are MNHNS and SASEGT. CDR3 amino acids: CASSEPGTATNYGYTF. In nucleotides, the CDR3 is TGTGCCAGCAGTGAACCCGGGACAGCTACTAACTATGGCTACACCTTC.

The V gene is TRBV7-8, the J gene TRBJ2-2; D is possibly TRBD2 (5 bases). V was pared by 3 bases and J by 5 bases, with 13 bases between. From germline, CDR1 is SGHVS and CDR2 FQNEAQ. This CDR3 region has 15 residues. CDR3 coding DNA: TGTGCCAGCAGCTTGTGGGAGCGGAGTACCGGGGAGCTGTTTTTT. Its protein is CASSLWERSTGELFF.

The V and J genes are TRBV11-1 and TRBJ2-7, with 8 bases lining up with TRBD1. V shed 4 bases, J shed 7 bases, and the junction held 12 bases outside the gene matches. There are 15 residues in the CDR3. The germline V gene encodes CDR1 SGHAT and CDR2 FQDESV (reference sequence). CDR3 sequence (DNA): TGTGCCAGCAGCTATACCGGGACAGGACTCTCGGAGCAGTACTTC. Its protein is CASSYTGTGLSEQYF.

The rearrangement joins TRBV7-9 to TRBJ2-3; D remains unclear. The CDR3 is 15 amino acids. The V and J ends lost 4 bases and 4 bases respectively, with 15 bases between them. The germline CDR1 and CDR2 sequences are SEHNR and FQNEAQ (reference sequence). This CDR3 reads CASSSRDWSADTQYF. Here the CDR3 DNA reads TGTGCCAGCAGCTCTCGCGACTGGAGTGCAGATACGCAGTATTTT.

This sequence joins TRBV10-1 and TRBJ2-5; D tentatively fits TRBD1 or TRBD2 (5 bases each). Looked up from germline, CDR1 is WNHNN and CDR2 is SYGVQD (reference sequence). V dropped 8 bases and J dropped 4 bases, with 11 bases sitting between them. The CDR3 is 12 residues long. CDR3 sequence (DNA): TGCGCCAGCCCCCGGGGCACAGAGACCCAGTACTTC. As protein: CASPRGTETQYF.

J is TRBJ1-4 and V is TRBV10-3, with TRBD1 matching 7 bases. V lost 7 bases to trimming and J lost 7 bases; unmatched junction nucleotides: 6. The CDR3 is made up of 13 amino acids. The germline CDR1 and CDR2 sequences are ENHRY and SYGVKD. The CDR3 nucleotides read TGTGCCATCACAGACAGGGAGGGTGAAAAACTGTTTTTT. Its protein product is CAITDREGEKLFF.

This rearrangement joins TRBV11-3 to TRBJ2-1, with D perhaps assigned TRBD1 or TRBD2 (5 bases each). The CDR3 runs 14 residues. V lost 4 bases and J 6 bases, leaving 13 bases between the germline ends. The germline V gene encodes CDR1 SGHNT and CDR2 YENEEA. This CDR3 reads CASSSRRGPNEQFF. DNA for the CDR3: TGTGCCAGCAGCTCTCGACGGGGCCCCAATGAGCAGTTCTTC.

This chain links TRBV11-3 with TRBJ2-1; TRBD2 aligns across 9 bases. The CDR3 runs to 17 residues. The ends lost 0 bases at V and 0 bases at J; junction bases unmatched: 3. Germline V CDR1 and CDR2: SGHNT, YENEEA. CDR3 region: CASSLDLREGSYNEQFF. As DNA, the CDR3 is TGTGCCAGCAGCTTAGATCTGCGGGAGGGCTCCTACAATGAGCAGTTCTTC.

The gene calls are TRBV4-1 and TRBJ1-1; the match to TRBD1 covers 9 bases. The junction had 6 bases not matched to a gene; V was cut back by 4 bases and J by 0 bases. CDR1 MGHRA and CDR2 YSYEKL come from the germline V gene. The CDR3 runs 16 residues. The CDR3 sequence: CASSLGQGGVNTEAFF. CDR3 bases: TGCGCCAGCAGCCTGGGACAGGGCGGAGTGAACACTGAAGCTTTCTTT.

In nucleotides, the CDR3 is TGCGCCAGCAGCTTGAACTACAATGAGCAGTTCTTC. It specifies CASSLNYNEQFF. The rearrangement uses TRBV5-1 and TRBJ2-1; D is ambiguous. Germline values: CDR1 SGHRS, CDR2 YFSETQ. This CDR3 region has 12 residues. The V gene lost 1 base and the J gene lost 3 bases, with 2 bases spanning the gap.

This clone was counted a single time. This rearrangement joins TRBV23-1 to TRBJ2-7; possible D gene TRBD1, 5 bases. TRBV23-1 counts as an open reading frame of uncertain function. This CDR3 contains 14 residues. V was pared by 1 base and J by 5 bases, with 12 bases between. The CDR3 reads CASSQWATGDEQYF. The CDR3 DNA is TGCGCCAGCAGTCAATGGGCCACAGGCGACGAGCAGTACTTC.

This clone was seen more than once but under ten times. V usage is TRBV4-1 and J usage is TRBJ2-2; the D gene could be TRBD1 or TRBD2 (5 bases each). The V gene's germline CDR1 is MGHRA and CDR2 YSYEKL. V lost 0 bases and J lost 4, with 15 bases in between. The CDR3 has 17 residues. In DNA, the CDR3 is TGCGCCAGCAGCCAAGATCGGGGCAGGGCTAGCACCGGGGAGCTGTTTTTT. Its translation is CASSQDRGRASTGELFF.

The genes are TRBV5-4 and TRBJ1-6, with 8 nucleotides matching TRBD1. V trimming: 4 bases; J trimming: 7 bases; junction bases outside the gene matches: 1. The CDR3 spans 13 residues. The germline V gene encodes CDR1 SGHNT and CDR2 YYREEE (reference sequence). CDR3 amino acids: CASSRDRNSPLHF. DNA of the CDR3: TGTGCCAGCAGCCGGGACAGGAATTCACCCCTCCACTTT.

This clone was seen once. The rearrangement uses TRBV10-3 and TRBJ2-7, with a possible D match to TRBD1 (7 bases). The CDR3 has 14 residues. Germline V gives CDR1 ENHRY, CDR2 SYGVKD. Trimming cost V 4 bases and J 3 bases, with 13 bases left between them. The chain's CDR3 is CAISAGGSIYEQYV. In nucleotides, the CDR3 is TGTGCCATCAGTGCAGGGGGGTCGATCTACGAGCAGTACGTC.

Points on this clone: Other DNA sequences from this sample encode an identical CDR3 as well. The CDR3 loop is CASSLQGYGYTF. CDR3 bases: TGTGCCAGCAGTCTTCAGGGTTATGGCTACACCTTC. The gene calls are TRBV27 and TRBJ1-2; D possibly corresponds to TRBD1 (5 bases). V lost 5 bases to trimming and J lost 5 bases, with 9 bases between them. CDR3 length: 12 residues. Germline values: CDR1 MNHEY, CDR2 SMNVEV (reference sequence).

This sequence joins TRBV7-9 and TRBJ1-4, with D possibly TRBD1 on 5 matching bases. V was cut by 3 bases and J by 8 bases, with 16 bases left in between. The CDR3 sequence is 15 residues long. In germline, CDR1 is SEHNR, CDR2 FQNEAQ (reference sequence). The CDR3 here is CASSLSLGTREKLFF. CDR3 coding DNA: TGTGCCAGCAGCTTGAGTCTGGGGACGCGCGAAAAACTGTTTTTT.

Remarks on this clone: Relative to the germline gene, one junction end is altered; a read error may explain this. The gene calls are TRBV7-6 and TRBJ2-7; tentatively, D is TRBD1 (5 bases). Germline lookup yields CDR1 SGHVS and CDR2 FNYEAQ. This CDR3 comprises 12 residues. The DNA of the CDR3 is TGTGCCGGCAGCTTAGACAGCTACGAGCAGTACTTC. Translated: CAGSLDSYEQYF.